The entry below describes one T cell receptor (beta chain). The sample comes from a study of cytomegalovirus exposure and HLA in healthy donors. With 5 bases clipped from V and 3 bases from J, the junction kept 4 bases outside the gene matches. CDR1 is SGHNT, CDR2 YYREEE, per germline (reference sequence). The CDR3 sequence is 13 residues long. PCR amplification relied on 60 Vbeta primers (plus 13 Jbeta primers). The data were produced by immunoSEQ multiplex PCR, yet TCRdb's version contains in-frame clones alone and is incomplete. The sample includes around 150,000 clones, 80% of them seen just once.

This TCR was sampled from a man in his forties or fifties in good health and CMV-seropositive. The sample consisted of PBMCs. This rearrangement joins TRBV5-4 to TRBJ2-5; TRBD2 matches 7 bases. The CDR3 reads CASRSLAEETQYF. DNA of the CDR3: TGTGCCAGCAGATCCCTAGCGGAAGAGACCCAGTACTTC.